Listed below are T cell receptor beta chains from one sample, sequenced in a study of blood T cell repertoires in COVID-19. Assay: immunoSEQ multiplex PCR; the TCRdb copy retains only in-frame clones and omits some. This table holds 190,000 or so clones, around 85% found once. Sequencing was done on a sample of PBMCs or T cells enriched from blood (not recorded which). Receptors originate from a man aged 35 to 55 who had recovered from COVID-19. Each CDR3 is given with its conserved first and last residue. The order of the fields is J gene, V gene, clone size, D gene, CDR3 DNA, CDR3 protein. D genes are given only for firm matches. Not all rows give a size; the values are once, few, many and, for expanded clones, a class.

j_call: TRBJ1-2
v_call: TRBV7-9
clone_size: .
d_call: TRBD1
cdr3_nt: TGTGCCAGCAGCTCTTCCGGGACAGGAACTAACTATGGCTACACCTTC
cdr3_aa: CASSSSGTGTNYGYTF

j_call: TRBJ2-7
v_call: TRBV19
clone_size: .
d_call: TRBD2
cdr3_nt: TGTGCCAGTTCTTCCGGGACTAGCGGGAGCTACGAGCAGTACTTC
cdr3_aa: CASSSGTSGSYEQYF

j_call: TRBJ1-2
v_call: TRBV24-1
clone_size: few
d_call: TRBD1
cdr3_nt: TGTGCCACCAGTGACTCCACGAACAGGGGCTTCGGCTACACCTTC
cdr3_aa: CATSDSTNRGFGYTF

j_call: TRBJ1-4
v_call: TRBV11-2
clone_size: .
d_call: .
cdr3_nt: TGTGCCAGCAGCTTGTGGACGGCGCGGGGTGAAAAACTGTTTTTT
cdr3_aa: CASSLWTARGEKLFF

j_call: TRBJ2-1
v_call: TRBV5-6
clone_size: once
d_call: .
cdr3_nt: TGTGCCAGCAGCTTCGGTACAGGGCCTCAGCAGTTCTTC
cdr3_aa: CASSFGTGPQQFF

j_call: TRBJ1-1
v_call: TRBV2
clone_size: .
d_call: .
cdr3_nt: TGTGCCAGCAGTGGGGGGGATCTATTGATGAACACTGAAGCTTTCTTT
cdr3_aa: CASSGGDLLMNTEAFF

j_call: TRBJ1-6
v_call: TRBV11-2
clone_size: .
d_call: .
cdr3_nt: TGTGCCAGCAGGTTGGGGGCAGATAATTCACCCCTCCACTTT
cdr3_aa: CASRLGADNSPLHF

j_call: TRBJ1-2
v_call: TRBV3-1/TRBV3-2
clone_size: .
d_call: TRBD1
cdr3_nt: TGTGCCAGCAGCCAAGATTCGGGCAGGGGGGACTATGGCTACACCTTC
cdr3_aa: CASSQDSGRGDYGYTF

j_call: TRBJ1-4
v_call: TRBV10-3
clone_size: .
d_call: .
cdr3_nt: TGTGCCATCAGTGAGTCGAATTCAGTTAATGAAAAACTGTTTTTT
cdr3_aa: CAISESNSVNEKLFF

j_call: TRBJ2-2
v_call: TRBV10-1
clone_size: .
d_call: TRBD2
cdr3_nt: TGCGCCAGCAGTGAGGGCCGGGAGGGGAGAAGCACCGGGGAGCTGTTTTTT
cdr3_aa: CASSEGREGRSTGELFF

j_call: TRBJ2-2
v_call: TRBV7-9
clone_size: .
d_call: .
cdr3_nt: TGTGCCAGCAGCTGGACGCTAGCCACCGGGGAGCTGTTTTTT
cdr3_aa: CASSWTLATGELFF

j_call: TRBJ1-1
v_call: TRBV5-4
clone_size: .
d_call: .
cdr3_nt: TGTGCCAGCACGCCCTGGGAGGCTCACACTGAAGCTTTCTTT
cdr3_aa: CASTPWEAHTEAFF

j_call: TRBJ2-5
v_call: TRBV7-2
clone_size: .
d_call: TRBD2
cdr3_nt: TGTGCCAGCAGGCCGGGACTAGCGGCTGAGACCCAGTACTTC
cdr3_aa: CASRPGLAAETQYF

j_call: TRBJ2-3
v_call: TRBV7-9
clone_size: few
d_call: .
cdr3_nt: TGTGCCAGCGGATTGGGGGAGGCCAGCACAGATACGCAGTATTTT
cdr3_aa: CASGLGEASTDTQYF

j_call: TRBJ1-2
v_call: TRBV19
clone_size: .
d_call: TRBD1
cdr3_nt: TGTGCCAGTAGCCGGGACAGCCGGCATGGCTACACCTTC
cdr3_aa: CASSRDSRHGYTF

j_call: TRBJ2-3
v_call: TRBV11-2
clone_size: .
d_call: TRBD2
cdr3_nt: TGTGCCAGCCAGGGACTAGCGGGCACAGATACGCAGTATTTT
cdr3_aa: CASQGLAGTDTQYF

j_call: TRBJ2-7
v_call: TRBV6-5
clone_size: .
d_call: TRBD1
cdr3_nt: TGTGCCAGCATGCCCAGGACAGGCTACGAGCAGTACTTC
cdr3_aa: CASMPRTGYEQYF